The 14 T cell receptor beta chains below come from one sample, sequenced in a study of blood T cells in healthy people across ages. Combining a sample-barcoded 5' primer with a J-beta primer mix, a second PCR ran for roughly 6 to 12 cycles. TCRdb processed the 5' RACE reads anew with MiXCR; each CDR3 protein has one entry. The repertoire holds 1.2 million to 1.5 million distinct CDR3 sequences, 55% to 75% seen once, with over 5.5% in the top ten. The sequenced sample consisted of blood. These receptor sequences come from a man aged 18 to 30 in good health.

The chain links TRBV27 to TRBJ2-4; D is perhaps TRBD1 (9 bases). V dropped 3 bases and J dropped 8 bases, with 29 bases sitting between them. The CDR3 has 19 residues. The germline CDR1 and CDR2 sequences are MNHEY and SMNVEV (reference sequence). The CDR3 DNA is TGTGCCAGCAGTTTTCGACAGGGGGAGCGGGAGCGTAAGCCCCACATTCAGTACTTC. This sequence encodes CASSFRQGERERKPHIQYF.

This clonotype appeared a few times. DNA of the CDR3: TGTGCCAGCAGCCGGACAGTGTACAATGAGCAGTTCTTC. Translation gives CASSRTVYNEQFF. The chain couples TRBV2 to TRBJ2-1; the D gene is possibly TRBD1 (6 bases). CDR3 length equals 13 residues. Trimming took off 6 bases at V and 4 bases at J, with 10 bases between the two ends. CDR1 is SNHLY and CDR2 is FYNNEI in the germline V gene.

This rearrangement joins TRBV5-1 to TRBJ1-1, with D possibly matching TRBD1 (5 bases). V was clipped by 4 bases and J by 8 bases, with 15 bases between them. Per germline, CDR1 SGHRS and CDR2 YFSETQ. The CDR3 is 13 amino acids. CDR3 loop: CASSGTRDPEAFF. CDR3 bases: TGCGCCAGCAGCGGAACCAGGGACCCAGAAGCTTTCTTT. Full variable domain (remainder filled in from reference TRBV5-1 and TRBJ1-1): KAGVTQTPRYLIKTRGQQVTLSCSPISGHRSVSWYQQTPGQGLQFLFEYFSETQRNKGNFPGRFSGRQFSNSRSEMNVSTLELGDSALYLCASSGTRDPEAFFGQGTRLTVV.

This clonotype was counted a single time. V and J are TRBV7-6 and TRBJ1-2, with 9 positions matching TRBD1. The junction had 1 base not matched to a gene; V was cut back by 0 bases and J by 2 bases. Germline V gene data show CDR1 as SGHVS and CDR2 as FNYEAQ. The length of the CDR3 is 15 residues. The CDR3 sequence: CASSLADRGNYGYTF. CDR3 nucleotide sequence: TGTGCCAGCAGCTTAGCTGACAGGGGGAACTATGGCTACACCTTC.

The chain links TRBV9 to TRBJ1-5; D not resolved. V dropped 0 bases and J dropped 6 bases, with 10 bases sitting between them. Germline values: CDR1 SGDLS, CDR2 YYNGEE. The CDR3 loop spans 14 amino acids. CDR3 sequence (DNA): TGTGCCAGCAGCGTAGGTCGTACCGGTCAGCCCCAGCATTTT. Protein product: CASSVGRTGQPQHF.

The chain links TRBV9 to TRBJ2-3; TRBD1 matches 12 bases. V trimming: 7 bases; J trimming: 7 bases; junction bases outside the gene matches: 10. The CDR3 sequence is 15 residues long. Germline values: CDR1 SGDLS, CDR2 YYNGEE. CDR3 region: CASRLGTGGLHTQYF. CDR3 DNA sequence: TGTGCCAGCCGTCTCGGGACAGGGGGCTTACATACGCAGTATTTT.

The chain links TRBV5-1 to TRBJ2-1; D might be TRBD1 (6 bases). Germline V gives CDR1 SGHRS, CDR2 YFSETQ. The CDR3 is 13 residues long. The germline V and J ends were trimmed by 9 bases and 9 bases, with 19 bases remaining between them. The CDR3 DNA reads as TGCGCCACCGAAGGACAGATCCACGGTGAGCAGTTCTTC. Translated: CATEGQIHGEQFF.

The chain combines TRBV10-3 with TRBJ2-3; TRBD2 agrees at 15 bases. This CDR3 spans 18 amino acids. Germline assignment: CDR1 ENHRY and CDR2 SYGVKD. J lost 3 bases, V lost 11 bases, and 15 bases had no gene match. CDR3 coding DNA: TGTGCCTCCAGGACTAGCGGGGGGGCATCACCGTGGACAGATACGCAGTATTTT. Residues: CASRTSGGASPWTDTQYF.

This clonotype appeared a few times. The chain is built from TRBV11-2 and TRBJ2-1; 12 bases map to TRBD2. Germline CDR1 SGHAT, CDR2 FQNNGV. This CDR3 region has 20 residues. The trim removed 2 bases at V and 2 bases at J, leaving 13 bases unmatched. CDR3 region: CASSLNAAETSGSPYNEQFF. In DNA form, the CDR3 reads TGTGCCAGCAGCTTAAATGCCGCCGAGACTAGCGGGAGTCCCTACAATGAGCAGTTCTTC.

The CDR3 is CASSQDRSGATNYGYTF. Written as DNA, the CDR3 is TGTGCCAGCAGCCAAGATCGGTCAGGGGCGACAAACTATGGCTACACCTTC. The V call is TRBV4-2, the J call TRBJ1-2; D might be TRBD1 (6 bases). The V end lost 0 bases, the J end lost 2 bases, and 16 bases lay between the germline ends. Per the germline V gene, CDR1 is LGHNA and CDR2 is YNFKEQ. The CDR3 runs to 17 residues.

The chain carries TRBV5-1 and TRBJ1-1; tentatively, D is TRBD1 (5 bases). CDR1 and CDR2 from the germline V gene are SGHRS and YFSETQ. The CDR3 totals 15 residues. The V end lost 4 bases, the J end lost 1 base, and 14 bases lay between the germline ends. CDR3 nucleotide sequence: TGCGCCAGCAGCCTGAACCCAACAGGGAACACTGAAGCTTTCTTT. It codes for CASSLNPTGNTEAFF. The full variable domain, with the rest looked up from reference TRBV5-1 and TRBJ1-1, is KAGVTQTPRYLIKTRGQQVTLSCSPISGHRSVSWYQQTPGQGLQFLFEYFSETQRNKGNFPGRFSGRQFSNSRSEMNVSTLELGDSALYLCASSLNPTGNTEAFFGQGTRLTVV.

This clonotype was seen just once. This sequence may be a read error, since a much larger clone differs from it by one base. The CDR3 protein is CSAWVQETQYF. In nucleotides, the CDR3 is TGCAGTGCTTGGGTCCAAGAGACCCAGTACTTC. The chain joins TRBV20-1 to TRBJ2-5; the D is unclear. The V end lost 5 bases, the J end lost 1 base, and 5 bases lay between the germline ends. The CDR3 runs 11 residues. The V gene's germline CDR1 is DFQATT and CDR2 SNEGSKA (reference sequence).

The chain employs TRBV4-3 and TRBJ2-7, with D unresolved. The ends were cut back, 0 bases at V and 3 bases at J, with 9 bases in the middle. The CDR3 loop spans 14 amino acids. Germline loops: CDR1 LGHNA, CDR2 YSLEER. CDR3 nucleotide sequence: TGCGCCAGCAGCCAAGATCAAAAGGGCTACGAGCAGTACTTC. This gives the protein CASSQDQKGYEQYF.

The CDR3 coding sequence is TGTGCCACCAGCAGAGATTCTTACTACACCTTC. It codes for CATSRDSYYTF. The chain combines TRBV15 with TRBJ1-2, with D uncertain. V was cut by 0 bases and J by 10 bases, with 6 bases left in between. The V gene's germline CDR1 is LNHNV and CDR2 YYDKDF (reference sequence). The CDR3 loop spans 11 amino acids.